The 2 T cell receptor beta chains reported below all come from one sample, sequenced in a study of Graves' ophthalmopathy and Graves' hyperthyroidism. RNA transcripts were the source from which TCR beta CDR3 regions were amplified. HTBI-primed first-round RT-PCR preceded second-round multiplex PCR. TCRdb ran MiXCR on the multiplex PCR reads and lists one entry per CDR3 protein. This repertoire shows about 550,000 distinct CDR3 sequences, under 45% found once; its top ten account for approximately 4.1%. What was sequenced was peripheral blood or thyroid tissue (not recorded which). These receptors originate from an adult man with Graves' hyperthyroidism.

This clonotype has a count of ten or more. This sequence joins TRBV29-1 and TRBJ1-5; D not certain. The germline CDR1 and CDR2 sequences are SQVTM and ANQGSEA. The V gene lost 5 bases and the J gene lost 0 bases, with 14 bases spanning the gap. This CDR3 comprises 15 residues. This CDR3 is CSVSFPPYSNQPQHF. The CDR3 region has the DNA TGCAGCGTTTCTTTCCCACCTTATAGCAATCAGCCCCAGCATTTT.

The chain recombines TRBV19 with TRBJ1-2, with 9 positions matching TRBD1. Germline-derived CDR1 and CDR2 are LNHDA and SQIVND (reference sequence). With V trimmed by 2 bases and J by 7 bases, 11 bases remained unmatched. The CDR3 has 16 residues. CDR3 DNA sequence: TGTGCCAGTAGTATACAACGATCGGGACAGGGATGTGGCTACACCTTC. Protein product: CASSIQRSGQGCGYTF.